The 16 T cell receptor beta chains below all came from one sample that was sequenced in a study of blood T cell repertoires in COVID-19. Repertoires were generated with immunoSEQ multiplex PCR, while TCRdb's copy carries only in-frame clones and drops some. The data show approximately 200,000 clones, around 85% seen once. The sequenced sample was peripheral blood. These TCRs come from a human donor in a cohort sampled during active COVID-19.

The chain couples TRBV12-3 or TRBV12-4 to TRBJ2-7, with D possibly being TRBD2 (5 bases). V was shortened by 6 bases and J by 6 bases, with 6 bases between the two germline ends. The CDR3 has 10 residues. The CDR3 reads CASSGGEQYF. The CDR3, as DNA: TGTGCCAGCAGCGGAGGCGAGCAGTACTTC.

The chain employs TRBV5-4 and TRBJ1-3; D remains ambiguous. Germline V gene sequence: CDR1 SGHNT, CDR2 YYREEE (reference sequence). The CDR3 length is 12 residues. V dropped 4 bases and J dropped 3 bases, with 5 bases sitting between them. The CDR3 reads CASSPGGNTIYF. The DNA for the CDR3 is TGTGCCAGCAGCCCGGGTGGAAACACCATATATTTT.

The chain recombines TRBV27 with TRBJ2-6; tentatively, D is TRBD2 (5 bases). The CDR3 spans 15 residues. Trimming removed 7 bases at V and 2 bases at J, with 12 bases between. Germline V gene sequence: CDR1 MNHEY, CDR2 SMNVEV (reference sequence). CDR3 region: CASTKDGAGANVLTF. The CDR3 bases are TGTGCCAGCACGAAGGACGGGGCTGGGGCCAACGTCCTGACTTTC.

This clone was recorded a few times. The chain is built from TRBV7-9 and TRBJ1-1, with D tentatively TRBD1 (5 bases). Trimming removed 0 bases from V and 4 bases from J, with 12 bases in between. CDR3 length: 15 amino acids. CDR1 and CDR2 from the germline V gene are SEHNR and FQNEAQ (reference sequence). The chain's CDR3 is CASSLARTRSTEAFF. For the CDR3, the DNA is TGTGCCAGCAGCTTAGCGAGGACAAGAAGCACTGAAGCTTTCTTT.

The CDR3 nucleotides are TGTGCCAGCAGTTATAGCCCGACTTCCTACGAGCAGTACTTC. Encoded protein: CASSYSPTSYEQYF. The chain employs TRBV6-2 or TRBV6-3 and TRBJ2-7; D call uncertain. The CDR3 runs 14 residues. The V gene's germline CDR1 is MNHEY and CDR2 SVGEGT. Trimming cost V 3 bases and J 1 base, with 10 bases left between them.

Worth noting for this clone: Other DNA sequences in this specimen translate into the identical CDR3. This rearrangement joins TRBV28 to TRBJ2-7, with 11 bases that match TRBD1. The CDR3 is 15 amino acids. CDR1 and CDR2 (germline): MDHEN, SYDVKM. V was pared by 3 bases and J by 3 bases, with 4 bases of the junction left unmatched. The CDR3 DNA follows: TGTGCCAGCAGTTTGGGTGGGACAGGGGGCTACGAGCAGTACTTC. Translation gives CASSLGGTGGYEQYF.

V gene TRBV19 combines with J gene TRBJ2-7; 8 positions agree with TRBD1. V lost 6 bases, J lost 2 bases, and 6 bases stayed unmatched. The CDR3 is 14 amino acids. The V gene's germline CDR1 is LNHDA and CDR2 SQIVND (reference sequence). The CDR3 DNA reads TGTGCCAGTAGCGTAGACAGGGGCCCCTACGAGCAGTACTTC. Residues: CASSVDRGPYEQYF.

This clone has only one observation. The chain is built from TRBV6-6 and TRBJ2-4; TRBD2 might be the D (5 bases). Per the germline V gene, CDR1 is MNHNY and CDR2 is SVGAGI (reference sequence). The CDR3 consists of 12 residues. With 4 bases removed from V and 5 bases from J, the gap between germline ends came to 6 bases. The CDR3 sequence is CASSFGENIQYF. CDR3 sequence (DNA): TGTGCCAGCAGTTTCGGGGAAAACATTCAGTACTTC.

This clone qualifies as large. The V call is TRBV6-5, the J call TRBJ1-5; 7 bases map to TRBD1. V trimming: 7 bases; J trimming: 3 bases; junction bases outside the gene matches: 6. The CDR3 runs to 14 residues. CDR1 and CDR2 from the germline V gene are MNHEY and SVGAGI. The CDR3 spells CASNPGTVNQPQHF. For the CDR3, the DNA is TGTGCCAGCAACCCGGGGACAGTCAATCAGCCCCAGCATTTT.

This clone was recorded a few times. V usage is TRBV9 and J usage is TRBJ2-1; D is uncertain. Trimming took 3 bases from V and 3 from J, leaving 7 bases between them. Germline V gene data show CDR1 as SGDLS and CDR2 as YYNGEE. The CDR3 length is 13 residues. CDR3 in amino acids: CASSDTSYNEQFF. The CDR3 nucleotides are TGTGCCAGCAGCGACACAAGCTACAATGAGCAGTTCTTC.

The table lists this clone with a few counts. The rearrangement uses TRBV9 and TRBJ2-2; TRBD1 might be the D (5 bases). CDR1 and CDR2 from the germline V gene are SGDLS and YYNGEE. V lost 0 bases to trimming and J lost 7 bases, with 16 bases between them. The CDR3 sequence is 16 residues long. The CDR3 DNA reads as TGTGCCAGCAGCGTAGCTGAAGGGTCCCAGGGCGGGGAGCTGTTTTTT. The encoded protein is CASSVAEGSQGGELFF.

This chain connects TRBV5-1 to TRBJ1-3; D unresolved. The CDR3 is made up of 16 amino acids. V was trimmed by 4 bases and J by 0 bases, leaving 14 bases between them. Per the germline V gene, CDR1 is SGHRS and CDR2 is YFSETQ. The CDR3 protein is CASSTTSSSSGNTIYF. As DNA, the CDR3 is TGCGCCAGCAGCACGACATCCTCCTCCTCTGGAAACACCATATATTTT.

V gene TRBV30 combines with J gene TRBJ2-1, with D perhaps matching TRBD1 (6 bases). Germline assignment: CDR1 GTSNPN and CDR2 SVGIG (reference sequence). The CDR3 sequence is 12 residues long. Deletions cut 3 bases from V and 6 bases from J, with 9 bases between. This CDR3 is CAWSVQGNEQFF. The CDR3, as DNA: TGTGCCTGGAGCGTACAGGGCAATGAGCAGTTCTTC.

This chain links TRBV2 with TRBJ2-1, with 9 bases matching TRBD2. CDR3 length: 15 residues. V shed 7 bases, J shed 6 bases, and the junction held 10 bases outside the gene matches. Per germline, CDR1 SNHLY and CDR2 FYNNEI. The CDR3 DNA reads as TGTGCCAGCACAAGGCAAGGACTAGCGATCAATGAGCAGTTCTTC. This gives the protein CASTRQGLAINEQFF. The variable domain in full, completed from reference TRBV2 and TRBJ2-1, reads EPEVTQTPSHQVTQMGQEVILRCVPISNHLYFYWYRQILGQKVEFLVSFYNNEISEKSEIFDDQFSVERPDGSNFTLKIRSTKLEDSAMYFCASTRQGLAINEQFFGPGTRLTVL.

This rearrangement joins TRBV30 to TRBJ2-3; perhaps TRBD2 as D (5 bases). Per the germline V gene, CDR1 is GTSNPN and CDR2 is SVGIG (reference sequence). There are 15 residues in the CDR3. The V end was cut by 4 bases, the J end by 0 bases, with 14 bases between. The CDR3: CAWNRDPTSTDTQYF. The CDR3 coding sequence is TGTGCCTGGAACCGGGATCCAACTAGCACAGATACGCAGTATTTT.

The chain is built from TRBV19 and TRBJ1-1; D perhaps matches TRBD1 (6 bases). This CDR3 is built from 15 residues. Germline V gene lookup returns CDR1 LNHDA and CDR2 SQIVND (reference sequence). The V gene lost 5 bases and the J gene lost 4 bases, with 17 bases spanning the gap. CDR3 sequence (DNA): TGTGCCAGTAGTCGAGATCGGGGGGCGGGCACTGAAGCTTTCTTT. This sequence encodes CASSRDRGAGTEAFF.